This T cell receptor (beta chain) was recorded in a study of blood T cell repertoires in COVID-19. Assay: immunoSEQ multiplex PCR; the TCRdb copy retains only in-frame clones and omits some. Of tens of thousands of clones in the sample, around 86% were seen once. Germline-derived CDR1 and CDR2 are SGHTA and FQGTGA. Trimming stripped 5 bases from V and 7 bases from J, with 18 bases between. This CDR3 is 15 amino acids long. V is TRBV7-3 and J is TRBJ1-5; D uncertain. The sequenced sample consisted of peripheral blood. The source of this sequence is a man aged 55 to 70 with active or convalescent COVID-19. This CDR3 reads CASSPAGGSGQPQHF. The CDR3 DNA is TGTGCCAGCAGCCCCGCTGGCGGATCCGGACAGCCCCAGCATTTT. Full variable domain (missing parts from reference TRBV7-3 and TRBJ1-5): GAGVSQTPSNKVTEKGKYVELRCDPISGHTALYWYRQSLGQGPEFLIYFQGTGAADDSGLPNDRFFAVRPEGSVSTLKIQRTERGDSAVYLCASSPAGGSGQPQHFGDGTRLSIL.